Listed below are T cell receptor beta chains from one sample, sequenced in a study of early T cells in non-severe SARS-CoV-2 infection. A single record per CDR3 protein comes from TCRdb applying MiXCR to the 5' RACE reads. This table has about 92,000 distinct CDR3 sequences, roughly 17% appearing once. The sample comprised whole blood. The receptors derive from an adult who was a healthcare worker with PCR-confirmed SARS-CoV-2 infection or an uninfected control (not recorded which). CDR3s include the opening cysteine and the closing phenylalanine or tryptophan. D genes are given only for firm matches. Not every row has a clone size; where given, it reads once, few, many or a size class.

clone_size d_call j_call v_call cdr3_nt cdr3_aa
few TRBD1 TRBJ1-1 TRBV20-1 TGCAGTGTGGGACAGGGGGACACTGAAGCTTTCTTT CSVGQGDTEAFF
. . TRBJ2-2 TRBV25-1 TGTGCCAGCAGTGAATCGGTTAACACCGGGGAGCTGTTTTTT CASSESVNTGELFF
few . TRBJ1-4 TRBV18 TGTGCCAGCTCACCGGGCATAACCGGCCTAAATGAAAAACTGTTTTTT CASSPGITGLNEKLFF
few TRBD2 TRBJ2-3 TRBV7-2 TGTGCCAGCAGCTTAGTTAGCGGGAGGAGGGTAGATACGCAGTATTTT CASSLVSGRRVDTQYF
. . TRBJ2-5 TRBV20-1 TGCAGTGCCTTTCAGGCCAGGGCTTCAGAGACCCAGTACTTC CSAFQARASETQYF
few TRBD1 TRBJ1-2 TRBV5-4 TGTGCCAGCAGCTTGGACAGGGGGCCTTTCTATGGCTACACCTTC CASSLDRGPFYGYTF
. . TRBJ2-6 TRBV6-6 TGTGCCAGCAGCCCAACAGACTCTGGGGCCAACGTCCTGACTTTC CASSPTDSGANVLTF
few . TRBJ2-4 TRBV7-2 TGTGCCAGCACAAGAGGGGCTTATGCGGGCAAAAACATTCAGTACTTC CASTRGAYAGKNIQYF
few . TRBJ2-1 TRBV18 TGTGCCAGCTCGTCCACGGGAGACAATGAGCAGTTCTTC CASSSTGDNEQFF
few TRBD2 TRBJ2-7 TRBV7-6 TGTGCCAGCAGCCAGACCATAGCGGGAGGGCCCCCCTACGAGCAGTACTTC CASSQTIAGGPPYEQYF
. . TRBJ1-1 TRBV20-1 TGCAGTGCTAGAGGTGCAGCTGCTTTCTTT CSARGAAAFF
. TRBD1 TRBJ2-7 TRBV27 TGTGCCAGCAGTTTGGGACAGGGAAGGGGCGAGCAGTACTTC CASSLGQGRGEQYF
few . TRBJ2-3 TRBV27 TGTGCCAGCACTGAGGACGGCCGCACAGATACGCAGTATTTT CASTEDGRTDTQYF
few . TRBJ1-5 TRBV15 TGTGCCACCAGCAGAGATAGATCAGGAAGCAATCAGCCCCAGCATTTT CATSRDRSGSNQPQHF
. TRBD1 TRBJ1-1 TRBV29-1 TGCAGCGGCCGGACAGGAACTGAAGCTTTCTTT CSGRTGTEAFF
. . TRBJ2-2 TRBV6-1 TGTGCCAGCAGTGCAGAGACCGGGGAGCTGTTTTTT CASSAETGELFF
few TRBD1 TRBJ1-5 TRBV7-8 TGTGCCAGCAGTTCTGACAGGGACAATCAGCCCCAGCATTTT CASSSDRDNQPQHF
few TRBD2 TRBJ2-1 TRBV11-2 TGTGCCAGCAGCTCCACGATGGCGGGAGTTACGGGGGTTTACAATGAGCAGTTCTTC CASSSTMAGVTGVYNEQFF
many . TRBJ2-1 TRBV3-1 TGTGCCAGCAGCCCGTCTCCGAACGGGGGCCCCTTGAATGAGCAGTTCTTC CASSPSPNGGPLNEQFF
few TRBD1 TRBJ2-1 TRBV11-2 TGTGCCAGCAGCTCTCAGGACAGGTACAATGAGCAGTTCTTC CASSSQDRYNEQFF
. . TRBJ2-7 TRBV28 TGTGCCATCAAGCCCGGGACGGGAGCCTACGAGCAGTACTTC CAIKPGTGAYEQYF
. . TRBJ2-3 TRBV7-2 TGTGCCAGCAGCTTATCACCACGCACAGATACGCAGTATTTT CASSLSPRTDTQYF
. . TRBJ2-7 TRBV29-1 TGCAGCGCCTGGGACGGATCCTACGAGCAGTACTTC CSAWDGSYEQYF
many TRBD2 TRBJ2-1 TRBV15 TGTGCCACCAGCAGACCAGTAGCGGGAGGGAGGCGGTTCTTC CATSRPVAGGRRFF
few . TRBJ2-4 TRBV2 TGTGCCAGCAGTGAAAAAAAGGCCAGCAACCTAGCCAAAAACATTCAGTACTTC CASSEKKASNLAKNIQYF
few . TRBJ2-2 TRBV27 TGTGCCAGCAGACCCCGAGGAGGATCGAGGGCCGGGGAGCTGTTTTTT CASRPRGGSRAGELFF
few . TRBJ2-1 TRBV6-4 TGTGCCAGCAGTTGGGACTCATCAAGCTCCTACAATGAGCAGTTCTTC CASSWDSSSSYNEQFF
. . TRBJ2-7 TRBV27 TGTGCCAGCAGTTTGGCAGGGGCCTACTACGAGCAGTACTTC CASSLAGAYYEQYF
. . TRBJ2-7 TRBV29-1 TGCAGCGTTGAAGGAGGAACCTACGAGCAGTACTTC CSVEGGTYEQYF
. . TRBJ2-1 TRBV27 TGTGCCAGCACCCCCCTACAGACTAGCTCCTACAATGAGCAGTTCTTC CASTPLQTSSYNEQFF
. TRBD2 TRBJ2-1 TRBV11-2 TGTGCCAGCAGCTTATTACCAGGGACTAGTAATGAGCAGTTCTTC CASSLLPGTSNEQFF
few TRBD2 TRBJ2-3 TRBV9 TGTGCCAGCAGCGTAGGTAGCGGGAGGCCAGATACGCAGTATTTT CASSVGSGRPDTQYF
many . TRBJ1-4 TRBV20-1 TGCAGTGCTACCGAGGGAGAAAAACTGTTTTTT CSATEGEKLFF
few . TRBJ1-1 TRBV12-5 TGTGCTAGTGGTTTGGGGGACTCCGGGAACACTGAAGCTTTCTTT CASGLGDSGNTEAFF
. . TRBJ2-1 TRBV28 TGTGCCAGCAGTTTTTCGGTGAATGAGCAGTTCTTC CASSFSVNEQFF
. TRBD1 TRBJ1-4 TRBV28 TGTGCCAGCAGTCTTGACAGGGGGGATGAAAAACTGTTTTTT CASSLDRGDEKLFF
. . TRBJ1-1 TRBV11-2 TGTGCCAGCAGCTCTTGGACAGTGATAATGAACACTGAAGCTTTCTTT CASSSWTVIMNTEAFF
. . TRBJ2-3 TRBV23-1 TGCGCCAGCAGCCATAAACTCGACAGTCTTTCTAGCACAGATACGCAGTATTTT CASSHKLDSLSSTDTQYF
. . TRBJ2-3 TRBV28 TGTGCCAGCAGTTTAATTAGGTCAGGGGCAGATACGCAGTATTTT CASSLIRSGADTQYF
few TRBD1 TRBJ1-2 TRBV7-6 TGTGCCAGCAGCTTAGCTCCGGGGACAGGGGTTATAGGCTACACCTTC CASSLAPGTGVIGYTF
many . TRBJ1-1 TRBV12-3/TRBV12-4 TGTGCCAGCAGTTTAGTCGGGGGGATGGCGAACACTGAAGCTTTCTTT CASSLVGGMANTEAFF
many . TRBJ2-1 TRBV6-2/TRBV6-3 TGTGCCAGCAGCCGCCTAATGGGGAATTTCTACAATGAGCAGTTCTTC CASSRLMGNFYNEQFF
many . TRBJ2-3 TRBV6-1 TGTGCCAGCAGTGAAGCGAGACGGGGGGCGCCGGATACGCAGTATTTT CASSEARRGAPDTQYF
few TRBD2 TRBJ2-1 TRBV7-9 TGTGCCAGCAGCCAACAAGCGGGGGGAAATACTACCTACAATGAGCAGTTCTTC CASSQQAGGNTTYNEQFF
few . TRBJ2-1 TRBV3-1 TGTGCCAGCACCCCTGGGACCTACAATGAGCAGTTCTTC CASTPGTYNEQFF
few . TRBJ2-4 TRBV15 TGTGCCACCAGCAGAGATCAATACATTCAGTACTTC CATSRDQYIQYF
few . TRBJ1-1 TRBV3-1 TGTGCCAGCAGCCCCATCGGGGGGCAGGGTGAAGCTTTCTTT CASSPIGGQGEAFF
few . TRBJ2-3 TRBV4-3 TGCGCCAGCAGCCAGACAATTACAGATACGCAGTATTTT CASSQTITDTQYF
few TRBD2 TRBJ2-5 TRBV18 TGTGCCAGCTCACCACAACTAGCCGGTGGACTAGCGGGGTCCCAAGAGACCCAGTACTTC CASSPQLAGGLAGSQETQYF
few . TRBJ1-1 TRBV7-2 TGTGCCAGCAGCCCAATGACAGTTCAAGCTTTCTTT CASSPMTVQAFF
few . TRBJ2-7 TRBV4-3 TGCGCCAGCAGCCAAGCTCACGGACAGAGCTACGAGCAGTACTTC CASSQAHGQSYEQYF
few TRBD2 TRBJ2-7 TRBV7-9 TGTGCCAGCAGCTTGACTAGCAGTGTCTACGAGCAGTACTTC CASSLTSSVYEQYF